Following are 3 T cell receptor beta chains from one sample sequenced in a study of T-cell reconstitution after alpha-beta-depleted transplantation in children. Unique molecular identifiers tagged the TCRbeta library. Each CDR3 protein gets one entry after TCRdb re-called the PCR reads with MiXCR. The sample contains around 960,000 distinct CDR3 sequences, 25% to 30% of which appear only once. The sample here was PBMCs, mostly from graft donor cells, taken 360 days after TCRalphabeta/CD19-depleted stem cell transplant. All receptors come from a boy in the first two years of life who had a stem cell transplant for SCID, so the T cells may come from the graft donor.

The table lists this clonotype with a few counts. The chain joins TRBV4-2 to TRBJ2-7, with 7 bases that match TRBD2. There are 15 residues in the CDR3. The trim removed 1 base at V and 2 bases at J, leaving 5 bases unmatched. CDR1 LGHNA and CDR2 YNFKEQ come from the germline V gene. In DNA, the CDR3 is TGTGCCAGCAGCCAAGTCCTAGCGGTCCCCTACGAGCAGTACTTC. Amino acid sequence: CASSQVLAVPYEQYF.

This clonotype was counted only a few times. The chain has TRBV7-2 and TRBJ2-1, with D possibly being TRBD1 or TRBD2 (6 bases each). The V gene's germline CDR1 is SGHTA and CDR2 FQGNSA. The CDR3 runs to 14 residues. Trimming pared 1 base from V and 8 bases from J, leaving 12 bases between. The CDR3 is CASSLGGAWYEQFF. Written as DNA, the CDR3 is TGTGCCAGCAGCTTAGGGGGGGCCTGGTATGAGCAGTTCTTC.

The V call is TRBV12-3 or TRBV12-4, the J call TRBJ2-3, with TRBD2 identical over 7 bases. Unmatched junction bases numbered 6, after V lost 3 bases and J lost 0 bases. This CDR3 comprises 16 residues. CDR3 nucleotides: TGTGCCAGCAGTTTTCTAGGACTAGTCAGCACAGATACGCAGTATTTT. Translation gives CASSFLGLVSTDTQYF.